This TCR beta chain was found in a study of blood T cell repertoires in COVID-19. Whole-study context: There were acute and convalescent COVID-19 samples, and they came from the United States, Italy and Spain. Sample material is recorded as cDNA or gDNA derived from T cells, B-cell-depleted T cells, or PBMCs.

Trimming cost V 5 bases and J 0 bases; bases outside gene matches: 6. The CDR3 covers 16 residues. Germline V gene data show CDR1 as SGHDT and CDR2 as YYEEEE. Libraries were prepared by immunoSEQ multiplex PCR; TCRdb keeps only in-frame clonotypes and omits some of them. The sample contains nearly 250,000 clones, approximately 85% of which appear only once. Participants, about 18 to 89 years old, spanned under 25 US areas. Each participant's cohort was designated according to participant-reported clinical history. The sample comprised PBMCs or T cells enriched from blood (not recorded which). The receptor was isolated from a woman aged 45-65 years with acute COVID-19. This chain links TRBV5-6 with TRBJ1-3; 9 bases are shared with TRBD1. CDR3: CASSLGTGNSGNTIYF. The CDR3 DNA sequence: TGTGCCAGCAGTCTGGGGACAGGGAACTCTGGAAACACCATATATTTT.